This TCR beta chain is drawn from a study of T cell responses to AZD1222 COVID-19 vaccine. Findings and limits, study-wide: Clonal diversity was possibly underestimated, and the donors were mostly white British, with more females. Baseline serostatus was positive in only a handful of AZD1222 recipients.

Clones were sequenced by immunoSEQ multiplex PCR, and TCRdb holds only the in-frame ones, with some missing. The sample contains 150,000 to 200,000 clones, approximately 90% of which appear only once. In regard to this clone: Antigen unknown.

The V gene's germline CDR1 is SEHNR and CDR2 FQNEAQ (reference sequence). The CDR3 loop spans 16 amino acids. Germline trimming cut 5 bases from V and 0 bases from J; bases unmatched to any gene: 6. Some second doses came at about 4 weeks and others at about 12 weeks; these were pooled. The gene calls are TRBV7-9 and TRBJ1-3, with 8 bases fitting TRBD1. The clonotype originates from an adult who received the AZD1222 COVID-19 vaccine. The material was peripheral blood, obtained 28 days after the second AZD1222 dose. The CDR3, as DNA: TGTGCCAGCAGCCCCCCCACAGGGGGCTCTGGAAACACCATATATTTT. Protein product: CASSPPTGGSGNTIYF.